The 15 T cell receptor beta chains below all came from one sample that was sequenced in a study of blood T cell repertoires in COVID-19. Data came from immunoSEQ multiplex PCR; TCRdb stores just in-frame clones and leaves some out. The sample includes under 300,000 clones, around 90% of them seen just once. Specimen: PBMCs or T cells enriched from blood (not recorded which). These receptors were collected from a woman aged 30 to 39 who had recovered from COVID-19.

V gene TRBV7-3 combines with J gene TRBJ2-2; the D gene is possibly TRBD2 (5 bases). Trimming pared 5 bases from V and 6 bases from J, leaving 13 bases between. Germline V gene sequence: CDR1 SGHTA, CDR2 FQGTGA. The CDR3 runs 14 residues. CDR3 sequence reads: CASSPFSRAGELFF. CDR3 nucleotide sequence: TGTGCCAGCAGCCCGTTTTCGCGGGCCGGGGAGCTGTTTTTT.

The chain's CDR3 is CASSGDRGQPQHF. The CDR3 DNA is TGCGCCAGCAGTGGAGACAGGGGTCAGCCCCAGCATTTT. The chain is built from TRBV10-2 and TRBJ1-5; 8 nucleotides agree with TRBD1. CDR3 length: 13 residues. After removal of 4 bases from V and 6 bases from J, the junction contained 2 bases not matched to a gene. Germline CDR1 WSHSY, CDR2 SAAADI.

This chain connects TRBV18 to TRBJ2-7, with D hard to call. The V and J ends lost 1 base and 4 bases respectively, with 14 bases between them. The CDR3 covers 15 residues. CDR1 is KGHSH and CDR2 is LQKENI in the germline V gene. CDR3 loop: CASSPRVPAGYEQYF. In DNA, the CDR3 is TGTGCCAGCTCACCACGAGTTCCCGCCGGGTACGAGCAGTACTTC.

The CDR3 is CASSLRGLNNEQFF. CDR3 DNA sequence: TGTGCCAGCAGCCTAAGGGGGCTGAACAATGAGCAGTTCTTC. The gene calls are TRBV3-1 (or the pseudogene TRBV3-2) and TRBJ2-1, with 7 positions matching TRBD1. This CDR3 region has 14 residues. Germline CDR1 LGHDT, CDR2 YNNKEL (reference sequence). J lost 5 bases, V lost 4 bases, and 5 bases had no gene match.

This clone has more than one count but fewer than ten. This sequence joins TRBV27 and TRBJ1-5; 8 nucleotides match TRBD1. Germline V lookup: CDR1 MNHEY, CDR2 SMNVEV (reference sequence). This CDR3 region has 13 residues. V was pared by 6 bases and J by 5 bases, with 3 bases of the junction left unmatched. In DNA, the CDR3 is TGTGCCAGCAGCCAGGGGGCTTATCAGCCCCAGCATTTT. Its translation: CASSQGAYQPQHF.

The chain recombines TRBV28 with TRBJ1-2; D is uncertain. V was clipped by 1 base and J by 1 base, with 4 bases between them. The CDR3 runs to 13 residues. The germline gives CDR1 MDHEN, CDR2 SYDVKM. The CDR3 sequence is CASSLSRNYGYTF. The CDR3, as DNA: TGTGCCAGCAGTTTATCCCGTAACTATGGCTACACCTTC.

The chain carries TRBV9 and TRBJ1-4; tentatively, D is TRBD1 (5 bases). Trimming pared 3 bases from V and 0 bases from J, leaving 9 bases between. CDR3 length: 15 amino acids. Germline loops: CDR1 SGDLS, CDR2 YYNGEE. The CDR3 region is CASSAQQATNEKLFF. The CDR3 nucleotides read TGTGCCAGCAGCGCCCAACAGGCAACTAATGAAAAACTGTTTTTT.

This rearrangement joins TRBV24-1 to TRBJ1-4; TRBD1 agrees at 12 bases. CDR1 and CDR2 (germline): KGHDR, SFDVKD. This CDR3 spans 15 amino acids. Losses at the gene ends were 3 bases for V and 5 bases for J; bases not matched to a gene: 0. CDR3 protein: CATSDGTGGNEKLFF. The CDR3 nucleotides read TGTGCCACCAGTGATGGGACAGGGGGCAATGAAAAACTGTTTTTT.

The chain is built from TRBV11-3 and TRBJ1-5, with D maybe TRBD1 (6 bases). CDR3 length: 18 amino acids. Between the trimmed V and J ends, which lost 8 bases and 0 bases, there was a span of 23 bases. Germline assignment: CDR1 SGHNT and CDR2 YENEEA. Here the CDR3 reads CASQSLADRDTSNQPQHF. Here the CDR3 DNA reads TGTGCCAGCCAGTCTCTCGCTGACCGGGACACTAGCAATCAGCCCCAGCATTTT.

The J gene is TRBJ1-1, the V gene TRBV15, with 9 bases identical to TRBD1. The germline V gene has CDR1 LNHNV and CDR2 YYDKDF (reference sequence). The CDR3 has 13 residues. V dropped 4 bases and J dropped 11; count of bases not matched to a gene: 8. This chain's CDR3 is CATSTPGQGDAFF. CDR3 DNA sequence: TGTGCCACCAGCACGCCGGGACAGGGAGACGCTTTCTTT. Full variable domain (rest looked up from reference TRBV15 and TRBJ1-1): DAMVIQNPRYQVTQFGKPVTLSCSQTLNHNVMYWYQQKSSQAPKLLFHYYDKDFNNEADTPDNFQSRRPNTSFCFLDIRSPGLGDTAMYLCATSTPGQGDAFFGQGTRLTVV.

The chain is built from TRBV7-9 and TRBJ2-1, with TRBD2 matching 10 bases. The germline CDR1 and CDR2 sequences are SEHNR and FQNEAQ (reference sequence). V gave up 0 bases and J gave up 3 bases; unmatched junction bases: 11. The CDR3 sequence is 19 residues long. CDR3 DNA: TGTGCCAGCAGCTTAGCTCGTTCCGGGACTAGCGTGTACTACAATGAGCAGTTCTTC. As protein: CASSLARSGTSVYYNEQFF.

This chain links TRBV7-2 with TRBJ1-4; a weak D match, TRBD1 (5 bases). The V gene lost 0 bases and the J gene lost 4 bases, with 12 bases spanning the gap. Looked up from germline, CDR1 is SGHTA and CDR2 is FQGNSA. The CDR3 length is 16 residues. In nucleotides, the CDR3 is TGTGCCAGCAGCTTAGCGGTGGCAGGGTATAATGAAAAACTGTTTTTT. This codes for CASSLAVAGYNEKLFF.

The chain carries TRBV6-1 and TRBJ2-2; a weak D match, TRBD2 (6 bases). The CDR3 runs 16 residues. Germline V gene data show CDR1 as MNHNS and CDR2 as SASEGT. Trimming stripped 2 bases from V and 4 bases from J, with 14 bases between. CDR3 bases: TGTGCCAGCAGTGAAACCCCCGGGGGTGCCACCGGGGAGCTGTTTTTT. This translates into CASSETPGGATGELFF.

To note about this clone: One end of the junction is discordant with germline, which a read error may explain. The rearrangement uses TRBV28 and TRBJ1-4; tentatively, D is TRBD1 (6 bases). The CDR3 is 12 residues long. The germline CDR1 and CDR2 sequences are MDHEN and SYDVKM. The CDR3 sequence is CAGRGGGEKLFF. In DNA, the CDR3 is TGTGCCGGCAGGGGAGGCGGTGAAAAACTGTTTTTT.

The chain uses TRBV7-9 and TRBJ1-2; no definite D call. This CDR3 comprises 15 residues. V was shortened by 5 bases and J by 2 bases, with 15 bases between the two germline ends. Germline loops: CDR1 SEHNR, CDR2 FQNEAQ (reference sequence). The CDR3 loop is CASSPGIAVNYGYTF. The CDR3 DNA follows: TGTGCCAGCAGCCCCGGTATAGCAGTCAACTATGGCTACACCTTC.